One T cell receptor beta chain is described in this entry. TCRdb's copy holds only in-frame clones and misses some; the assay was immunoSEQ multiplex PCR. The sample records 110,000 to 150,000 clones, approximately 86% being singletons. The data stem from a study of T cell responses to AZD1222 COVID-19 vaccine. Losses at the gene ends were 4 bases for V and 6 bases for J; bases not matched to a gene: 13. The V gene's germline CDR1 is SGHRS and CDR2 YFSETQ. The CDR3 covers 16 residues. V is TRBV5-1 and J is TRBJ2-3; 8 bases line up with TRBD2. This sequence originates from an adult in good health. Sequences were derived from peripheral blood, sampled on day 0 of AZD1222 vaccination. CDR3 residues: CASSKEGGLEGDTQYF. DNA of the CDR3: TGCGCCAGCAGCAAGGAGGGGGGACTAGAAGGGGATACGCAGTATTTT. The whole variable domain, filled in from reference TRBV5-1 and TRBJ2-3, reads KAGVTQTPRYLIKTRGQQVTLSCSPISGHRSVSWYQQTPGQGLQFLFEYFSETQRNKGNFPGRFSGRQFSNSRSEMNVSTLELGDSALYLCASSKEGGLEGDTQYFGPGTRLTVL.